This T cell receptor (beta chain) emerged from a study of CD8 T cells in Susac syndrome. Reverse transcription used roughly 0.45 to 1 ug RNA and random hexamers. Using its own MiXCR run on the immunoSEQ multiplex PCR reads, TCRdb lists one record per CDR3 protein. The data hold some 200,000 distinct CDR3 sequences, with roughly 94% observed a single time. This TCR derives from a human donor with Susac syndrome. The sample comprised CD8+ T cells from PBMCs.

The CDR3 DNA is TGTGCCACCAGTGACGGGACCGGGGAGCTGTTTTTT. Its translation is CATSDGTGELFF. The chain recombines TRBV24-1 with TRBJ2-2; unclear D gene. The CDR3 is 12 amino acids. Germline-derived CDR1 and CDR2 are KGHDR and SFDVKD. V lost 4 bases and J 5 bases, leaving 4 bases between the germline ends.